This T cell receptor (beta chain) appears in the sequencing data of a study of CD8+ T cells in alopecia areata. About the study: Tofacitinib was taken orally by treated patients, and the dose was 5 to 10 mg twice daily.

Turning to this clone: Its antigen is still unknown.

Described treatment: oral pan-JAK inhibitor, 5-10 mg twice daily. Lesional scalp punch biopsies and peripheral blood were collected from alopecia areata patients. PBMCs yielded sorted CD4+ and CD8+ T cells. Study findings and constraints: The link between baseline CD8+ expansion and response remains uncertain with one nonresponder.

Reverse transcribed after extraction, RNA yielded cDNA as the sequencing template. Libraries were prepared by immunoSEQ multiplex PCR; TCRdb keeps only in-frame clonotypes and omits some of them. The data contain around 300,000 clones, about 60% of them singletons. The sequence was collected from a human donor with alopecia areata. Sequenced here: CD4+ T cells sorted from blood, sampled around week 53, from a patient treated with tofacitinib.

The CDR3 nucleotides read TGCAGTGCCCCGAGGGCGGTTGAAGCTTTCTTT. This translates into CSAPRAVEAFF. This chain links TRBV20-1 with TRBJ1-1; D is undetermined. Germline values: CDR1 DFQATT, CDR2 SNEGSKA (reference sequence). V dropped 6 bases and J dropped 7 bases, with 12 bases sitting between them. This CDR3 spans 11 amino acids.